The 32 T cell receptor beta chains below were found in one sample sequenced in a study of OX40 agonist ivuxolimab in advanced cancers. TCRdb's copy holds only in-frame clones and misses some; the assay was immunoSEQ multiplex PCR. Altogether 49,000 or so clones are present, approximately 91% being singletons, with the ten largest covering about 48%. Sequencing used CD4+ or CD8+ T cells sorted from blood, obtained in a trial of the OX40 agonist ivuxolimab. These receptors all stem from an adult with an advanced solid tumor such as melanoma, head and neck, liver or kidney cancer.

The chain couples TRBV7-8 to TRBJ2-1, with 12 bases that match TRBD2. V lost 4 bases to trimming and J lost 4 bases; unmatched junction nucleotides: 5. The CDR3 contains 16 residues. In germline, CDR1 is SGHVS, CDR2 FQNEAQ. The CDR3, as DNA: TGTGCCAGCAGCTCTTCTGGGACTAGCGGGTACAATGAGCAGTTCTTC. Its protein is CASSSSGTSGYNEQFF.

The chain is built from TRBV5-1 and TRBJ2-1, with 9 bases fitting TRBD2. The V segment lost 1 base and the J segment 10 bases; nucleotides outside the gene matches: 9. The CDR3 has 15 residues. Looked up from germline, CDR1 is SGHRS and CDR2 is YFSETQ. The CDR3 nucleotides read TGCGCCAGCAGCTTGAAGGCGGGAGGGCCTCGGGAGCAGTTCTTC. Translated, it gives CASSLKAGGPREQFF.

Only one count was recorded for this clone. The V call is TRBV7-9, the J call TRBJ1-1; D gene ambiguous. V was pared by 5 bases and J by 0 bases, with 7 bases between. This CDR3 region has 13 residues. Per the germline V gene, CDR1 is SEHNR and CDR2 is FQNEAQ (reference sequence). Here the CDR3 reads CASSVPMNTEAFF. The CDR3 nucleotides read TGTGCCAGCAGCGTCCCCATGAACACTGAAGCTTTCTTT.

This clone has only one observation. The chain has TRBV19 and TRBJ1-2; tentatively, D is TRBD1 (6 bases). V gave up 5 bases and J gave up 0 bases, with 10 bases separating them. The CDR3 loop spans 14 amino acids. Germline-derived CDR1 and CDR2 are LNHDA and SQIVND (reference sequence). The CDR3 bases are TGTGCCAGTAGTGTACAGGGAGCTAACTATGGCTACACCTTC. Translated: CASSVQGANYGYTF.

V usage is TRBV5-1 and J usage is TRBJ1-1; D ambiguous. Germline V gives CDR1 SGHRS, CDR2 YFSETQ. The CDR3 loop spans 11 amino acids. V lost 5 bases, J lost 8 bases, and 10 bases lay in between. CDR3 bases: TGCGCCAGCAGAAGGGAGCAGGAAGCTTTCTTT. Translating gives CASRREQEAFF.

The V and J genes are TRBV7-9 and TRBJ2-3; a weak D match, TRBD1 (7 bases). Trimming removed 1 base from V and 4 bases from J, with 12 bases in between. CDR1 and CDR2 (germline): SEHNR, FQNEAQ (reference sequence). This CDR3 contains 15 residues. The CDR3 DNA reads TGTGCCAGCAGCTTAGGGAGGAGGGGGCCAGATACGCAGTATTTT. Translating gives CASSLGRRGPDTQYF.

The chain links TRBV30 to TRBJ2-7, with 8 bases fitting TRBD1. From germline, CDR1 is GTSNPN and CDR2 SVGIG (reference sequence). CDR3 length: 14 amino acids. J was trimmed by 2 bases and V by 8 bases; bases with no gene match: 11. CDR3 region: CATEGTGKPYEQYF. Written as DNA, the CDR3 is TGTGCCACCGAAGGGACAGGTAAACCCTACGAGCAGTACTTC.

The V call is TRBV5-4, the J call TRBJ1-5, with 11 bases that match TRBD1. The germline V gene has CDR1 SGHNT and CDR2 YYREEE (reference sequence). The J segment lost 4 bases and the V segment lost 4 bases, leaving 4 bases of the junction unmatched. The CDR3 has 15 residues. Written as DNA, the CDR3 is TGTGCCAGCAGCACGGGACAGGGGGTAAATCAGCCCCAGCATTTT. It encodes CASSTGQGVNQPQHF.

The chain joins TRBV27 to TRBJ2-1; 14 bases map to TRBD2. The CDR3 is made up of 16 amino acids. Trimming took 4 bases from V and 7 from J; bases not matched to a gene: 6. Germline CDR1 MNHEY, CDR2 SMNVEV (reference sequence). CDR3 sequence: CASSSTSGRGWNEQFF. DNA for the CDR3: TGTGCCAGCAGTTCGACTAGCGGGAGGGGTTGGAATGAGCAGTTCTTC.

In DNA, the CDR3 is TGTGCCAGCAGACTCGACAGCCTTAGGGCTGAAGCTTTCTTT. This gives the protein CASRLDSLRAEAFF. This sequence joins TRBV28 and TRBJ1-1, with D maybe TRBD1 (5 bases). The CDR3 consists of 14 residues. CDR1 and CDR2 (germline): MDHEN, SYDVKM. Trimming left V 6 bases short and J 6 bases short, with 17 bases between. The full variable domain, its missing parts supplied by reference TRBV28 and TRBJ1-1, is DVKVTQSSRYLVKRTGEKVFLECVQDMDHENMFWYRQDPGLGLRLIYFSYDVKMKEKGDIPEGYSVSREKKERFSLILESASTNQTSMYLCASRLDSLRAEAFFGQGTRLTVV.

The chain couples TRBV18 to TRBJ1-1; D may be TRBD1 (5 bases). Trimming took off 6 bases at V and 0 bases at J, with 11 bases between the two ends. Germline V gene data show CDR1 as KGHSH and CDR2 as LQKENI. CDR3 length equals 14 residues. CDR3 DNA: TGTGCCAGCTCCCGGGACGGAATGAACACTGAAGCTTTCTTT. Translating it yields CASSRDGMNTEAFF.

CDR3 DNA sequence: TGTGCTAGTGGTTTGGGGCTAGCGGGAGGGATCAATGAGCAGTTCTTC. Residues: CASGLGLAGGINEQFF. This chain joins TRBV12-5 and TRBJ2-1; TRBD2 matches 12 bases. J was trimmed by 6 bases and V by 1 base; bases with no gene match: 4. Germline CDR1 is LGHNT and CDR2 is FRNRAP. The CDR3 is 16 residues long.

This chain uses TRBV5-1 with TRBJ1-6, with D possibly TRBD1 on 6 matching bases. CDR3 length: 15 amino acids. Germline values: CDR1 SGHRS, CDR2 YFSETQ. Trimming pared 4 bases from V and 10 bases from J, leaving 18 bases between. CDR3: CASSPARDKRSPLHF. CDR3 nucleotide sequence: TGCGCCAGCAGCCCAGCCCGGGACAAACGATCACCCCTCCACTTT.

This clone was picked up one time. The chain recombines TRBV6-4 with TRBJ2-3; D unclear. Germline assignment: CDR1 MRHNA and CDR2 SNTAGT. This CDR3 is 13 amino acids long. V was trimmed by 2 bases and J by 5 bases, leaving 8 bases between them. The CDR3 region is CASSDGAEDTQYF. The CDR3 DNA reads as TGTGCCAGCAGTGACGGCGCGGAAGATACGCAGTATTTT.

CDR3: CSARTGNNYGYTF. The DNA of the CDR3 is TGCAGCGCCCGGACAGGGAATAACTATGGCTACACCTTC. This chain connects TRBV29-1 to TRBJ1-2; 8 positions match TRBD1. The V gene end was trimmed by 7 bases and the J gene end by 1 base; junction bases not matched to a gene: 5. The length of the CDR3 is 13 residues. Germline CDR1 is SQVTM and CDR2 is ANQGSEA.

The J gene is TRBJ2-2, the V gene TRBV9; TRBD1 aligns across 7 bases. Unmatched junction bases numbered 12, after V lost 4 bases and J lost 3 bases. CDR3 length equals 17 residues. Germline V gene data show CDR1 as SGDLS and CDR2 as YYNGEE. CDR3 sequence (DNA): TGTGCCAGCAGCCATAGAGACAGGGACGTGTACACCGGGGAGCTGTTTTTT. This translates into CASSHRDRDVYTGELFF.

The CDR3 DNA is TGTGCCAGCAGCTCATACGGGCTAGCGGGAGGGAATGAGCAGTTCTTC. Protein product: CASSSYGLAGGNEQFF. The V call is TRBV11-2, the J call TRBJ2-1; 12 nucleotides match TRBD2. The CDR3 totals 16 residues. Trimming cost V 4 bases and J 7 bases; bases outside gene matches: 8. Germline V gene lookup returns CDR1 SGHAT and CDR2 FQNNGV.

The CDR3 reads CASSRQGSAATNEKLFF. CDR3 nucleotide sequence: TGTGCCAGCAGCAGGCAGGGGAGTGCTGCAACTAATGAAAAACTGTTTTTT. This chain links TRBV5-5 with TRBJ1-4; TRBD1 is a possible D gene (6 bases). V gave up 4 bases and J gave up 0 bases, with 16 bases separating them. The germline gives CDR1 SGHKS, CDR2 YYEKEE (reference sequence). This CDR3 is 17 amino acids long.

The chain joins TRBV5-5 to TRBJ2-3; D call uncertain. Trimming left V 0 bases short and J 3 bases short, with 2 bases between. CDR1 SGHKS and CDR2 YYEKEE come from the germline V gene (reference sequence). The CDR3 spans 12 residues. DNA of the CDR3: TGTGCCAGCAGCTTGGAAACAGATACGCAGTATTTT. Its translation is CASSLETDTQYF.

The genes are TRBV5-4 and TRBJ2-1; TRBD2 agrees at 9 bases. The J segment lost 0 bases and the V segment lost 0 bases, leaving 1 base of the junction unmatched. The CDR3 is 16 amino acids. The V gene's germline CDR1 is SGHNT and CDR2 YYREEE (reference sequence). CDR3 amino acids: CASSLGLADSYNEQFF. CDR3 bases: TGTGCCAGCAGCTTGGGACTAGCGGACTCCTACAATGAGCAGTTCTTC.

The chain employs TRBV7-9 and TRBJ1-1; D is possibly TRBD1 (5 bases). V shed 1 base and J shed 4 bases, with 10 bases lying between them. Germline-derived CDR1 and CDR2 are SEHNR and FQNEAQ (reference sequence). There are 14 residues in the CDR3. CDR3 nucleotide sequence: TGTGCCAGCAGCTTAGGGGGGTTCGGCACTGAAGCTTTCTTT. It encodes CASSLGGFGTEAFF.

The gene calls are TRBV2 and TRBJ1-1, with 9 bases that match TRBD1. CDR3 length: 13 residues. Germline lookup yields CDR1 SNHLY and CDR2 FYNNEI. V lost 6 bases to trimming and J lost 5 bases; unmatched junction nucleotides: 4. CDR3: CASRRQGGTEAFF. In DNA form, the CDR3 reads TGTGCCAGCAGGAGACAGGGGGGAACTGAAGCTTTCTTT.

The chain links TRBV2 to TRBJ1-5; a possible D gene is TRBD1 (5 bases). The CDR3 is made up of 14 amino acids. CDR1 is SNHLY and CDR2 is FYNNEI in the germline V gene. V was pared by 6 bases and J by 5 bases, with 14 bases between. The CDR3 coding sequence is TGTGCCAGCAGAACAGGTTTCTCCGATCAGCCCCAGCATTTT. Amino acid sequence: CASRTGFSDQPQHF.

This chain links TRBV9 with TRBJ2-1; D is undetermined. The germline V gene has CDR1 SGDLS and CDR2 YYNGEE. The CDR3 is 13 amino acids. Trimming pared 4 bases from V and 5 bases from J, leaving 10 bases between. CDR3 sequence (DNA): TGTGCCAGCAGCCCCAGACTGGACAATGAGCAGTTCTTC. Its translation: CASSPRLDNEQFF.

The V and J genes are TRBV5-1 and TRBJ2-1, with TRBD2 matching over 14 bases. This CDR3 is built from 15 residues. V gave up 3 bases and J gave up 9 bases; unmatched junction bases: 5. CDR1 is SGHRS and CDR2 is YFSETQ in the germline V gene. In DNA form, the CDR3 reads TGCGCCAGCAGCTCCGGGACTAGCGGGAGTGGTGAGCAGTTCTTC. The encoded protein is CASSSGTSGSGEQFF.

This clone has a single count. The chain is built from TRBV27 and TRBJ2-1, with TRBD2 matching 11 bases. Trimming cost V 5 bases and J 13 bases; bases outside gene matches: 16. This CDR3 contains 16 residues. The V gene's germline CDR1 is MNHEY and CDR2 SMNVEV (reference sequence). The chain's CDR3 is CASSISGLAAYTTQFF. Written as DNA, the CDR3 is TGTGCCAGCAGTATCTCGGGACTAGCGGCCTATACTACTCAGTTCTTC.

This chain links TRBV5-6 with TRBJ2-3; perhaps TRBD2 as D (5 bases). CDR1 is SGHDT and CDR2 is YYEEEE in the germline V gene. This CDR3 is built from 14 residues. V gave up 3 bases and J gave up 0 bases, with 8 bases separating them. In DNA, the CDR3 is TGTGCCAGCAGCTCCTGGACTAGCACAGATACGCAGTATTTT. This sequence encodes CASSSWTSTDTQYF.

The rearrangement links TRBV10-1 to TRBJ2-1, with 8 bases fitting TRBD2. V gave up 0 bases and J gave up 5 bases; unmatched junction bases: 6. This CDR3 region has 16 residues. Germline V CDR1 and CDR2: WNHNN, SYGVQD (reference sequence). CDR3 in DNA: TGCGCCAGCAGTGAGTCAGCGGGAGCCCATCACAATGAGCAGTTCTTC. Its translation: CASSESAGAHHNEQFF.

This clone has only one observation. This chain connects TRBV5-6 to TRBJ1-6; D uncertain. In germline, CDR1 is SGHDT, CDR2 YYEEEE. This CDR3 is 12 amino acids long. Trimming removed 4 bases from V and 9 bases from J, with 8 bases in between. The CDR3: CASSLEGSPLHF. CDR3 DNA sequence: TGTGCCAGCAGCCTGGAGGGTTCACCCCTCCACTTT.

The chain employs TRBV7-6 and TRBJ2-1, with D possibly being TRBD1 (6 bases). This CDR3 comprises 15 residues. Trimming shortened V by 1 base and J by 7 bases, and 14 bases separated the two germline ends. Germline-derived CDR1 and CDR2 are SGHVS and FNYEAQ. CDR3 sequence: CASSLVQGRWNEQFF. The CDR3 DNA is TGTGCCAGCAGCTTAGTGCAGGGGAGATGGAATGAGCAGTTCTTC.

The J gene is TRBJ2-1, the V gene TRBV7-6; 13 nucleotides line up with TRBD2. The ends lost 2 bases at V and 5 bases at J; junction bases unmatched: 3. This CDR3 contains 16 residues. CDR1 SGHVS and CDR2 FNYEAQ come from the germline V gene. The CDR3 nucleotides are TGTGCCAGCAGCTTACGGACTAGCGGGGGACACAATGAGCAGTTCTTC. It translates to CASSLRTSGGHNEQFF. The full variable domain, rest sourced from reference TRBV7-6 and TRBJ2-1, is GAGVSQSPRYKVTKRGQDVALRCDPISGHVSLYWYRQALGQGPEFLTYFNYEAQQDKSGLPNDRFSAERPEGSISTLTIQRTEQRDSAMYRCASSLRTSGGHNEQFFGPGTRLTVL.

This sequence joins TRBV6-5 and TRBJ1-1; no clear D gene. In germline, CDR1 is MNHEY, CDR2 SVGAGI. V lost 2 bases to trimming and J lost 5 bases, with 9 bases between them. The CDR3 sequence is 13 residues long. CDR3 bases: TGTGCCAGCAGTTACGAGGGTTGGACTGAAGCTTTCTTT. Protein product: CASSYEGWTEAFF.